This TCR beta chain was captured by sequencing in a study of T cell responses to AZD1222 COVID-19 vaccine. Comments on this clone: Its target is not known.

The protocol was immunoSEQ multiplex PCR, while the TCRdb copy is restricted to in-frame clones and leaves out a portion. Among more than 150,000 clones listed, around 87% were seen once. The study's findings and limits: Repertoires were collected only later (after the peak T cell response had occurred). Targeting of unmutated variant regions was reportedly seen in nearly half of spike-specific TCRs. The study found vaccine-associated CD4 TCRs spanning spike, dominant at 160-218 and 743-854.

The TCR originated in an adult in good health. The specimen was peripheral blood, collected on day 0 of MenACWY control vaccination.

CDR3 sequence reads: CATSGGFGSLEEAFF. The CDR3 bases are TGTGCCACCAGCGGGGGATTTGGATCCTTAGAAGAAGCTTTCTTT. J is TRBJ1-1 and V is TRBV15; a weak D match, TRBD1 (5 bases). V was clipped by 5 bases and J by 8 bases, with 21 bases between them. The CDR3 loop spans 15 amino acids. Germline CDR1 and CDR2: LNHNV and YYDKDF (reference sequence).